Given below is one TCR beta chain in context. Its antigen remains unknown. The libraries of TRB cDNA were constructed through 5' RACE using UMI labels. TCRdb re-analyzed the 5' RACE reads; it lists each CDR3 protein once, without DNA. The repertoire shows over 70,000 distinct CDR3 sequences; the top ten hold nearly 0.85%. The data originate from a study of CXCR3-negative and CXCR3-positive naive CD8 T cells. The study, taken as a whole, reports: CXCR3-positive naive cells had more hydrophobic TRB CDR3s than CXCR3-negative naive cells.

The CDR3 is 13 residues long. Germline loops: CDR1 MGHRA, CDR2 YSYEKL. V and J are TRBV4-1 and TRBJ2-5; there is no DNA to check the TCRdb D call of TRBD1. The clonotype comes from a human donor in good health. Some clones in this sample may be carry-over from other donors' samples. Sequencing was performed on naive CXCR3+ CD8+ T cells from blood. The subset: CD45RO-CCR7+CD27+CD95- naive CD8+ T cells expressing CXCR3 (TNR3+). CDR3 region: CASSRTGEETQYF.